Following are 8 T cell receptor beta chains from one sample sequenced in a study of T-cell reconstitution after alpha-beta-depleted transplantation in children. Using unique molecular identifiers, the investigators prepared the TCRbeta library. TCRdb reprocessed the PCR reads via MiXCR and lists one record per CDR3 protein. The table has 7,500 to 9,500 distinct CDR3 sequences, around 30% seen once; the top ten hold 2% to 2.5%. The sample consisted of peripheral blood, taken 60 days after TCRalphabeta/CD19-depleted stem cell transplant. The source of these receptors is a boy under two years old who had a stem cell transplant for SCID, so the T cells may come from the graft donor.

This sequence joins TRBV12-3 or TRBV12-4 and TRBJ2-4, with a weak D call TRBD2 (5 bases). The CDR3 sequence is 15 residues long. Trimming stripped 6 bases from V and 0 bases from J, with 12 bases between. CDR3: CASRYDGIAKNIQYF. CDR3 in DNA: TGTGCCAGCAGGTACGACGGGATAGCCAAAAACATTCAGTACTTC.

The chain has TRBV5-1 and TRBJ2-5; TRBD1 matches 10 bases. The CDR3 extends over 15 amino acids. Germline lookup yields CDR1 SGHRS and CDR2 YFSETQ. V lost 2 bases and J lost 6; bases outside the gene matches: 7. Here the CDR3 reads CASSLDGQGGKTQYF. CDR3 sequence (DNA): TGCGCCAGCAGCTTAGACGGACAGGGGGGAAAGACCCAGTACTTC. The full variable domain, rest sourced from reference TRBV5-1 and TRBJ2-5, is KAGVTQTPRYLIKTRGQQVTLSCSPISGHRSVSWYQQTPGQGLQFLFEYFSETQRNKGNFPGRFSGRQFSNSRSEMNVSTLELGDSALYLCASSLDGQGGKTQYFGPGTRLLVL.

This clonotype is termed medium-sized. This sequence joins TRBV5-1 and TRBJ1-5, with D possibly being TRBD1 (5 bases). V lost 2 bases and J lost 7, with 10 bases in between. The CDR3 loop spans 13 amino acids. The V gene's germline CDR1 is SGHRS and CDR2 YFSETQ. CDR3: CASSFRAGQPQHF. The CDR3 DNA is TGCGCCAGCAGCTTCAGGGCTGGCCAGCCCCAGCATTTT.

This chain links TRBV5-1 with TRBJ2-3; 7 nucleotides align to TRBD1. This CDR3 spans 14 amino acids. Germline V lookup: CDR1 SGHRS, CDR2 YFSETQ. V trimming: 4 bases; J trimming: 1 base; junction bases outside the gene matches: 3. The CDR3 DNA follows: TGCGCCAGCAGCCGGGACAGCGGCACAGATACGCAGTATTTT. As protein: CASSRDSGTDTQYF.

There are a few counts of this clonotype. This rearrangement joins TRBV20-1 to TRBJ2-3; maybe TRBD2 (5 bases). Trimming pared 2 bases from V and 3 bases from J, leaving 9 bases between. CDR3 size: 13 residues. Per the germline V gene, CDR1 is DFQATT and CDR2 is SNEGSKA (reference sequence). CDR3 loop: CSARKAGTDTQYF. CDR3 sequence (DNA): TGCAGTGCTAGAAAGGCGGGTACAGATACGCAGTATTTT.

This clonotype is medium-sized within its sample. The V call is TRBV4-2, the J call TRBJ1-5; no definite D call. Trimming shortened V by 0 bases and J by 0 bases, and 18 bases separated the two germline ends. This CDR3 has 19 amino acids. CDR1 is LGHNA, CDR2 YNFKEQ, per germline. CDR3 in amino acids: CASSQEVGPRYYSNQPQHF. The CDR3 DNA reads as TGTGCCAGCAGCCAAGAAGTCGGGCCCAGGTATTATAGCAATCAGCCCCAGCATTTT.

In its sample, this clonotype ranks as medium-sized (0.01 to 0.1%). The chain joins TRBV27 to TRBJ1-1; no clear D gene. CDR1 and CDR2 (germline): MNHEY, SMNVEV (reference sequence). The CDR3 is 14 amino acids. Trimming took 6 bases from V and 7 from J, leaving 18 bases between them. The CDR3 nucleotides are TGTGCCAGCAGAGTCCCGGGCGCGGGGAGTGAAGCTTTCTTT. Its protein is CASRVPGAGSEAFF.

At least ten counts were recorded for this clonotype. J is TRBJ2-3 and V is TRBV4-2, with D possibly TRBD1 on 6 matching bases. Germline V gene data show CDR1 as LGHNA and CDR2 as YNFKEQ. V shed 4 bases and J shed 2 bases, with 16 bases lying between them. CDR3 length: 16 amino acids. CDR3 amino acids: CASSLRPGTHTDTQYF. For the CDR3, the DNA is TGTGCCAGCAGCCTACGACCCGGGACACACACAGATACGCAGTATTTT.